One sample yielded the 23 T cell receptor beta chains listed below, sequenced in a study of CD8 T cells in Susac syndrome (dated by TCRdb to about 2019). The library was generated by the immunoSEQ multiplex PCR assay. RNA was extracted using the RNeasy kit, and roughly 0.45 to 1 microgram was reverse transcribed with random hexamers. The public reads were reanalyzed by TCRdb: fastp trimming at Q25, MiXCR alignment, in-frame beta chains only. Entries are consolidated by CDR3 protein sequence, retaining the most common genes and DNA. Counted in this sample were 200,000 to 250,000 distinct CDR3 sequences; nearly 97% of them appeared once. The ten largest clones add up to 0.095% of the sample. The sequencing sample was made of CD4+ T cells from PBMCs. These receptors were obtained from a human donor with multiple sclerosis.

This chain connects TRBV30 to TRBJ2-7; 7 positions match TRBD1. Germline CDR1 and CDR2: GTSNPN and SVGIG (reference sequence). J gave up 2 bases and V 2 bases, and 3 bases lay outside the gene matches. The CDR3 is made up of 13 amino acids. The DNA of the CDR3 is TGTGCCTGGAGTCCCGGGACAGCCTACGAGCAGTACTTC. Amino acids: CAWSPGTAYEQYF. The entire variable domain, with the rest obtained from reference TRBV30 and TRBJ2-7, is as follows: SQTIHQWPATLVQPVGSPLSLECTVEGTSNPNLYWYRQAAGRGLQLLFYSVGIGQISSEVPQNLSASRPQDRQFILSSKKLLLSDSGFYLCAWSPGTAYEQYFGPGTRLTVT.

CDR3 region: CASRRSARTGVFEQFF. CDR3 coding DNA: TGTGCCAGTAGACGTTCAGCGAGGACAGGGGTATTTGAGCAGTTCTTC. The V gene is TRBV19, the J gene TRBJ2-1; 9 bases are shared with TRBD1. Germline V gives CDR1 LNHDA, CDR2 SQIVND (reference sequence). The CDR3 sequence is 16 residues long. V was clipped by 6 bases and J by 9 bases; unmatched bases: 15.

The CDR3 DNA follows: TGTGCCAGCAGACGACAGGGTCGGGCCGGGGAGCTGTTTTTT. Protein sequence: CASRRQGRAGELFF. This chain uses TRBV6-5 with TRBJ2-2; 7 bases are shared with TRBD1. V trimming: 6 bases; J trimming: 6 bases; junction bases outside the gene matches: 7. Germline V lookup: CDR1 MNHEY, CDR2 SVGAGI. The CDR3 spans 14 residues.

V and J are TRBV6-5 and TRBJ1-2, with D hard to call. From germline, CDR1 is MNHEY and CDR2 SVGAGI. With 5 bases removed from V and 4 bases from J, the gap between germline ends came to 11 bases. The CDR3 contains 13 residues. CDR3 loop: CASSPDNFYGYTF. The DNA for the CDR3 is TGTGCCAGCAGTCCCGACAACTTCTATGGCTACACCTTC.

DNA of the CDR3: TGTGCCAGCAGCTTAGCCTCGCACAATGAGCAGTTCTTC. Protein product: CASSLASHNEQFF. The chain links TRBV7-6 to TRBJ2-1; D remains ambiguous. Between the trimmed V and J ends, which lost 0 bases and 5 bases, there was a span of 5 bases. Germline V gene sequence: CDR1 SGHVS, CDR2 FNYEAQ. The CDR3 totals 13 residues.

This chain uses TRBV5-1 with TRBJ2-4; the match to TRBD1 covers 9 bases. Germline lookup yields CDR1 SGHRS and CDR2 YFSETQ. Germline trimming cut 4 bases from V and 3 bases from J; bases unmatched to any gene: 5. This CDR3 region has 15 residues. CDR3 region: CASSEGQGDKNIQYF. CDR3 nucleotides: TGCGCCAGCAGCGAGGGACAGGGAGACAAAAACATTCAGTACTTC.

In this sample, this clonotype turned up once. The chain is built from TRBV20-1 and TRBJ1-2; the D is unclear. The CDR3 contains 13 residues. Germline V lookup: CDR1 DFQATT, CDR2 SNEGSKA (reference sequence). V gave up 5 bases and J gave up 0 bases, with 10 bases separating them. CDR3 amino acids: CSARGLSNYGYTF. The CDR3 DNA reads as TGCAGTGCTCGAGGGCTCTCTAACTATGGCTACACCTTC.

This rearrangement joins TRBV30 to TRBJ1-5; 10 bases map to TRBD1. After removal of 4 bases from V and 7 bases from J, the junction contained 4 bases not matched to a gene. The CDR3 consists of 13 residues. Germline V gene sequence: CDR1 GTSNPN, CDR2 SVGIG (reference sequence). CDR3 in DNA: TGTGCCTGGACCCGGGACAGGGGCCAGCCCCAGCATTTT. Translated, it gives CAWTRDRGQPQHF.

The CDR3 loop reads CASCWLHYNEQFF. The CDR3 nucleotides read TGTGCCAGTTGTTGGCTGCACTACAATGAGCAGTTCTTC. The V gene is TRBV25-1, the J gene TRBJ2-1; the D is unclear. Trimming took 9 bases from V and 3 from J, leaving 12 bases between them. Germline lookup yields CDR1 MGHDK and CDR2 SYGVNS. CDR3 length equals 13 residues.

The gene calls are TRBV6-5 and TRBJ1-5; 9 bases are shared with TRBD1. This CDR3 contains 16 residues. V lost 2 bases to trimming and J lost 5 bases; unmatched junction nucleotides: 7. Germline CDR1 MNHEY, CDR2 SVGAGI. The CDR3 reads CASSYIGTGLDQPQHF. CDR3 DNA: TGTGCCAGCAGTTACATAGGGACAGGGTTGGATCAGCCCCAGCATTTT.

The chain couples TRBV7-9 to TRBJ2-7; no definite D call. This CDR3 is 14 amino acids long. The V gene lost 6 bases and the J gene lost 3 bases, with 15 bases spanning the gap. Germline V gene lookup returns CDR1 SEHNR and CDR2 FQNEAQ (reference sequence). The CDR3 protein is CASSTPTRFYEQYF. CDR3 sequence (DNA): TGTGCCAGCAGTACCCCCACCCGATTCTACGAGCAGTACTTC. Looking up the rest from reference TRBV7-9 and TRBJ2-7 gives the full variable domain: DTGVSQNPRHKITKRGQNVTFRCDPISEHNRLYWYRQTLGQGPEFLTYFQNEAQLEKSRLLSDRFSAERPKGSFSTLEIQRTEQGDSAMYLCASSTPTRFYEQYFGPGTRLTVT.

The CDR3 nucleotides are TGTGCCAGCGGTCCCTACGAGCAGTACTTC. This sequence encodes CASGPYEQYF. V and J are TRBV7-9 and TRBJ2-7; D ambiguous. The V and J ends lost 8 bases and 2 bases respectively, with 4 bases between them. CDR1 is SEHNR, CDR2 FQNEAQ, per germline (reference sequence). The CDR3 covers 10 residues.

The chain uses TRBV20-1 and TRBJ2-1; the D gene could be TRBD1 or TRBD2 (5 bases each). V was pared by 3 bases and J by 15 bases, with 15 bases between. The CDR3 has 11 residues. The V gene's germline CDR1 is DFQATT and CDR2 SNEGSKA (reference sequence). The CDR3 sequence is CSASRGPPGFF. For the CDR3, the DNA is TGCAGTGCTAGTCGGGGACCGCCTGGGTTCTTC.

The CDR3, as DNA: TGTGCCAGCAGGGACAGGGCAGAGGCCACTGAAGCTTTCTTT. It translates to CASRDRAEATEAFF. This chain joins TRBV3-1 and TRBJ1-1, with TRBD1 matching over 8 bases. The CDR3 covers 14 residues. Germline V lookup: CDR1 LGHDT, CDR2 YNNKEL (reference sequence). Unmatched junction bases numbered 7, after V lost 6 bases and J lost 4 bases.

The chain has TRBV12-3 or TRBV12-4 and TRBJ2-5; tentative D call: TRBD2 (6 bases). The CDR3 covers 14 residues. V was pared by 4 bases and J by 2 bases, with 11 bases between. As DNA, the CDR3 is TGTGCCAGCAGTTCCTCCGGGACTCAAGAGACCCAGTACTTC. This codes for CASSSSGTQETQYF.

The chain uses TRBV18 and TRBJ2-7; D remains ambiguous. Germline-derived CDR1 and CDR2 are KGHSH and LQKENI. V lost 2 bases and J lost 6, with 8 bases in between. This CDR3 spans 12 amino acids. The CDR3 region has the DNA TGTGCCAGCTCACCAAGTCACGGCGAGCAGTACTTC. It specifies CASSPSHGEQYF.

This chain links TRBV7-2 with TRBJ1-1; D ambiguous. In germline, CDR1 is SGHTA, CDR2 FQGNSA. Trimming stripped 1 base from V and 0 bases from J, with 6 bases between. The CDR3 runs to 14 residues. The CDR3 is CASSLGAMNTEAFF. The CDR3 nucleotides read TGTGCCAGCAGCTTAGGGGCGATGAACACTGAAGCTTTCTTT. The variable domain in full, with the rest retrieved from reference TRBV7-2 and TRBJ1-1, is GAGVSQSPSNKVTEKGKDVELRCDPISGHTALYWYRQSLGQGLEFLIYFQGNSAPDKSGLPSDRFSAERTGGSVSTLTIQRTQQEDSAVYLCASSLGAMNTEAFFGQGTRLTVV.

The chain employs TRBV3-1 and TRBJ2-7; 9 bases are shared with TRBD2. This CDR3 has 16 residues. CDR1 is LGHDT and CDR2 is YNNKEL in the germline V gene (reference sequence). The V and J ends lost 0 bases and 7 bases, in that order; junction bases with no gene match: 10. In DNA form, the CDR3 reads TGTGCCAGCAGCCAAGAGAGCAGCGGGAGGCAAGGTGAGCAGTACTTC. As protein: CASSQESSGRQGEQYF.

This chain links TRBV19 with TRBJ1-1; D not certain. The CDR3 contains 15 residues. Trimming stripped 0 bases from V and 6 bases from J, with 14 bases between. Germline-derived CDR1 and CDR2 are LNHDA and SQIVND (reference sequence). CDR3 amino acids: CASSIEPGASPEAFF. CDR3 nucleotide sequence: TGTGCCAGTAGTATAGAGCCGGGAGCATCCCCTGAAGCTTTCTTT.

This rearrangement joins TRBV18 to TRBJ1-1; no clear D gene. V was pared by 1 base and J by 0 bases, with 9 bases between. In germline, CDR1 is KGHSH, CDR2 LQKENI. There are 15 residues in the CDR3. CDR3 residues: CASSPRSDVNTEAFF. CDR3 DNA sequence: TGTGCCAGCTCACCACGGTCGGATGTGAACACTGAAGCTTTCTTT.

The genes are TRBV20-1 and TRBJ1-6, with 8 bases that match TRBD1. This CDR3 is built from 15 residues. Trimming at V came to 1 base and at J to 8 bases, leaving 7 bases not matched to a gene. Germline V gives CDR1 DFQATT, CDR2 SNEGSKA (reference sequence). This CDR3 reads CSARGRTGQDSPLHF. The CDR3 DNA sequence: TGCAGTGCTAGAGGGAGGACAGGGCAGGATTCACCCCTCCACTTT.

The chain has TRBV3-1 and TRBJ2-3; 7 positions agree with TRBD2. Germline loops: CDR1 LGHDT, CDR2 YNNKEL (reference sequence). The CDR3 sequence is 16 residues long. J lost 2 bases, V lost 0 bases, and 5 bases had no gene match. The CDR3 is CASSQEGREDTDTQYF. DNA of the CDR3: TGTGCCAGCAGCCAAGAAGGTCGGGAGGACACAGATACGCAGTATTTT.

The chain couples TRBV20-1 to TRBJ2-3; 8 nucleotides align to TRBD2. The CDR3 is 15 residues long. With V trimmed by 2 bases and J by 4 bases, 8 bases remained unmatched. Germline loops: CDR1 DFQATT, CDR2 SNEGSKA (reference sequence). The CDR3 DNA sequence: TGCAGTGCTAGATGGCGGGGGGCATTGCCAGATACGCAGTATTTT. It is translated as CSARWRGALPDTQYF.